The sequence of this T cell receptor beta chain was determined in a study of T-cell reconstitution after alpha-beta-depleted transplantation in children. This clonotype was picked up a small number of times. Preparation of the TCRbeta library involved a method that used unique molecular identifiers. TCRdb redid the calling of the PCR reads with MiXCR, one entry per CDR3 protein. The data show about 610,000 distinct CDR3 sequences, about 10% seen once. Source: PBMCs from the stem cell graft donor, taken from the stem cell graft. This clonotype was obtained from a human donor who donated a stem cell graft to a child with acute myeloid leukemia.

The DNA for the CDR3 is TGTGCCAGCAGTTGGGACGCCTATCAGCCCCAGCATTTT. Protein: CASSWDAYQPQHF. This sequence joins TRBV2 and TRBJ1-5; weak D call: TRBD1 (5 bases). Trimming removed 5 bases from V and 5 bases from J, with 10 bases in between. This CDR3 has 13 amino acids. Germline values: CDR1 SNHLY, CDR2 FYNNEI.